A single sample gave rise to the 10 T cell receptor beta chains below, sequenced in a study of beta chain features in type 1 diabetes. The antigens of these receptors remain unknown. General study results and limits: A moderate, significant TCRB CDR3 shortening appeared in type 1 diabetes across four CD4+ subsets.

All of the isolated RNA was reverse transcribed, so expressed TCRB transcripts were sequenced. The table came from immunoSEQ multiplex PCR; TCRdb's copy has only in-frame clones and leaves some out. The sample yields about 640,000 clones, under 15% seen once. Sequences were obtained from naive CD4+ T cells from blood. The receptors come from a man aged 30 to 39 with type 1 diabetes.

This clone was counted only a few times. The chain couples TRBV9 to TRBJ1-1; D may be TRBD1 (6 bases). V was pared by 4 bases and J by 1 base, with 17 bases between. The CDR3 sequence is 16 residues long. Germline V lookup: CDR1 SGDLS, CDR2 YYNGEE. The CDR3 DNA reads TGTGCCAGCAGCCCCAATAACGGGGGCTGGAACACTGAAGCTTTCTTT. Translated: CASSPNNGGWNTEAFF.

CDR3 region: CASSGSGTGIYEQYF. The CDR3 coding sequence is TGCGCCAGCAGCGGGTCCGGGACAGGGATCTACGAGCAGTACTTC. The V and J genes are TRBV5-1 and TRBJ2-7, with 9 bases identical to TRBD1. Unmatched junction bases numbered 8, after V lost 4 bases and J lost 3 bases. CDR3 length: 15 amino acids. Germline CDR1 SGHRS, CDR2 YFSETQ.

The rearrangement joins TRBV18 to TRBJ2-7; D gene ambiguous. From germline, CDR1 is KGHSH and CDR2 LQKENI. V lost 4 bases, J lost 4 bases, and 17 bases lay in between. The CDR3 sequence is 15 residues long. CDR3 protein: CASSLSPGTEYEQYF. The DNA of the CDR3 is TGTGCCAGCTCACTTTCCCCGGGTACGGAATACGAGCAGTACTTC.

This clone turned up a few times. V is TRBV9 and J is TRBJ1-3; D is unclear. Deletions cut 4 bases from V and 0 bases from J, with 20 bases between. The germline gives CDR1 SGDLS, CDR2 YYNGEE. This CDR3 has 18 residues. The CDR3 coding sequence is TGTGCCAGCAGCCGTGGAGGCGATCTTTCGAGCTCTGGAAACACCATATATTTT. Translating it yields CASSRGGDLSSSGNTIYF.

The V gene is TRBV4-3, the J gene TRBJ2-3, with a weak D call TRBD1 (5 bases). The V gene's germline CDR1 is LGHNA and CDR2 YSLEER. This CDR3 is built from 17 residues. Trimming took off 1 base at V and 5 bases at J, with 19 bases between the two ends. In DNA form, the CDR3 reads TGCGCCAGCAGCCAAGGGGGCGGCAACCTCCGCGGAGATACGCAGTATTTT. Its translation is CASSQGGGNLRGDTQYF.

On this clone itself: The sample holds other DNA sequences that translate to the same CDR3. The CDR3 DNA reads TGTGCCAGTAGTCCCGGGACAGGGAACACCGGGGAGCTGTTTTTT. It yields the protein CASSPGTGNTGELFF. The V and J genes are TRBV19 and TRBJ2-2; TRBD1 matches 8 bases. CDR1 is LNHDA and CDR2 is SQIVND in the germline V gene (reference sequence). V was clipped by 5 bases and J by 1 base; unmatched bases: 3. The CDR3 contains 15 residues.

This clone was counted only a few times. The sample has other DNA sequences that encode this CDR3 too. The gene calls are TRBV5-1 and TRBJ1-2; no clear D gene. This CDR3 contains 14 residues. CDR1 is SGHRS and CDR2 is YFSETQ in the germline V gene. Trimming cost V 2 bases and J 2 bases, with 10 bases left between them. CDR3 coding DNA: TGCGCCAGCAGCTTAGGTCAGGCCAACTATGGCTACACCTTC. Translated: CASSLGQANYGYTF.

This clone was counted only a few times. The same CDR3 also results from other DNA sequences found in this sample. The V call is TRBV5-1, the J call TRBJ1-2; D is unresolved. The germline V gene encodes CDR1 SGHRS and CDR2 YFSETQ. V lost 0 bases and J lost 6, with 6 bases in between. This CDR3 spans 12 amino acids. CDR3 bases: TGCGCCAGCAGCTTGGACAGAGATGGCTACACCTTC. Translated, it gives CASSLDRDGYTF.

V is TRBV6-1 and J is TRBJ2-5; 10 bases map to TRBD2. Germline assignment: CDR1 MNHNS and CDR2 SASEGT. The CDR3 consists of 19 residues. After removal of 0 bases from V and 7 bases from J, the junction contained 17 bases not matched to a gene. The CDR3, as DNA: TGTGCCAGCAGTGAAGCGTCATCTTCCTTTAGCGGGGGGCCGGGGACCCAGTACTTC. Its protein is CASSEASSSFSGGPGTQYF.

This clone was detected a few times. V is TRBV5-1 and J is TRBJ2-7, with D uncertain. V was clipped by 6 bases and J by 0 bases, with 13 bases between them. The CDR3 is 14 residues long. The V gene's germline CDR1 is SGHRS and CDR2 YFSETQ. The chain's CDR3 is CASKVQTDSYEQYF. In DNA form, the CDR3 reads TGCGCCAGCAAAGTCCAGACTGACTCCTACGAGCAGTACTTC.